The next 18 T cell receptor beta chains were all read from a single sample in a study of identical twins. TCRdb re-derived calls from the 5' RACE reads in MiXCR, one entry per CDR3 protein. The sample carries approximately 500,000 distinct CDR3 sequences, roughly 15% recorded once. This sample also belongs to another study, concerning yellow fever vaccine responses in identical twins.

The sequenced sample was CD4+ T cells sorted from blood. The source of these receptors is a woman aged 18-29 years in good health.

The chain is built from TRBV19 and TRBJ1-2; 7 positions agree with TRBD1. V lost 7 bases and J lost 10; bases outside the gene matches: 12. This CDR3 has 13 residues. CDR1 is LNHDA, CDR2 SQIVND, per germline (reference sequence). CDR3 bases: TGTGCCAGTAAACCTACAGGGGTCATTGACTACACCTTC. Translated, it gives CASKPTGVIDYTF.

V and J are TRBV28 and TRBJ2-7; 8 bases agree with TRBD1. The length of the CDR3 is 15 residues. Per the germline V gene, CDR1 is MDHEN and CDR2 is SYDVKM. V lost 7 bases to trimming and J lost 0 bases; unmatched junction nucleotides: 8. CDR3 coding DNA: TGTGCCAGCACCCCAGGGGGCCCCTACTCCTACGAGCAGTACGTC. Translation: CASTPGGPYSYEQYV.

This sequence joins TRBV2 and TRBJ2-3; D call uncertain. The germline V and J ends were trimmed by 7 bases and 4 bases, with 6 bases remaining between them. This CDR3 contains 11 residues. Germline loops: CDR1 SNHLY, CDR2 FYNNEI. The CDR3 here is CASTPADTQYF. The CDR3 DNA sequence: TGTGCCAGCACCCCGGCAGATACGCAGTATTTT.

A word on this clonotype: A read error may be the cause here, since a much bigger clone is one base away. This chain uses TRBV10-3 with TRBJ2-3; D possibly corresponds to TRBD2 (5 bases). The CDR3 extends over 16 amino acids. The V gene lost 4 bases and the J gene lost 4 bases, with 18 bases spanning the gap. Germline CDR1 ENHRY, CDR2 SYGVKD. As DNA, the CDR3 is TGTGCCATCAGTGCGGCGGCTAACGGGGAATCAGATACGCAGTATTTT. This sequence encodes CAISAAANGESDTQYF.

The chain couples TRBV6-5 to TRBJ1-1; D call uncertain. Germline CDR1 and CDR2: MNHEY and SVGAGI. The V end was cut by 2 bases, the J end by 5 bases, with 12 bases between. The CDR3 is made up of 14 amino acids. CDR3 in amino acids: CASSYRRGETEAFF. CDR3 nucleotide sequence: TGTGCCAGCAGTTACAGGCGCGGAGAAACTGAAGCTTTCTTT.

The chain links TRBV14 to TRBJ2-5; 8 bases map to TRBD2. Germline loops: CDR1 SGHDN, CDR2 FVKESK. Trimming cost V 1 base and J 5 bases; bases outside gene matches: 9. The CDR3 has 16 amino acids. The CDR3 DNA follows: TGTGCCAGCAGCCAAGCCGTCCGGACTAGCATGGAGACCCAGTACTTC. Amino acid sequence: CASSQAVRTSMETQYF.

This clonotype was seen only a few times. The chain employs TRBV9 and TRBJ1-5, with D tentatively TRBD1 (6 bases). V dropped 0 bases and J dropped 3 bases, with 10 bases sitting between them. Germline CDR1 is SGDLS and CDR2 is YYNGEE. This CDR3 has 15 amino acids. The CDR3 reads CASSVGSGVNQPQHF. The CDR3 nucleotides are TGTGCCAGCAGCGTAGGATCAGGGGTCAATCAGCCCCAGCATTTT. The full variable domain, completed using reference TRBV9 and TRBJ1-5, is DSGVTQTPKHLITATGQRVTLRCSPRSGDLSVYWYQQSLDQGLQFLIQYYNGEERAKGNILERFSAQQFPDLHSELNLSSLELGDSALYFCASSVGSGVNQPQHFGDGTRLSIL.

The chain has TRBV20-1 and TRBJ1-2; D is undetermined. Germline values: CDR1 DFQATT, CDR2 SNEGSKA (reference sequence). Trimming cost V 3 bases and J 2 bases, with 7 bases left between them. This CDR3 comprises 12 residues. The CDR3 reads CSASILNYGYTF. DNA for the CDR3: TGCAGTGCTAGCATCCTGAACTATGGCTACACCTTC.

The chain joins TRBV7-8 to TRBJ2-3; D tentatively reads TRBD1 or TRBD2 (6 bases each). The CDR3 loop spans 16 amino acids. Trimming removed 4 bases at V and 2 bases at J, with 16 bases between. Per the germline V gene, CDR1 is SGHVS and CDR2 is FQNEAQ. The CDR3 spells CASSSPRGPNTDTQYF. CDR3 bases: TGTGCCAGCAGCTCCCCCCGGGGGCCGAACACAGATACGCAGTATTTT. The variable domain in full, completed from reference TRBV7-8 and TRBJ2-3, reads GAGVSQSPRYKVAKRGQDVALRCDPISGHVSLFWYQQALGQGPEFLTYFQNEAQLDKSGLPSDRFFAERPEGSVSTLKIQRTQQEDSAVYLCASSSPRGPNTDTQYFGPGTRLTVL.

This chain connects TRBV11-1 to TRBJ2-4; D unclear. Germline V gene sequence: CDR1 SGHAT, CDR2 FQDESV (reference sequence). The CDR3 is 13 amino acids. The ends were cut back, 0 bases at V and 6 bases at J, with 6 bases in the middle. CDR3 amino acids: CASSLAPINIQYF. CDR3 DNA: TGTGCCAGCAGCTTAGCGCCGATAAACATTCAGTACTTC.

This chain links TRBV10-2 with TRBJ2-3, with TRBD1 matching over 9 bases. The CDR3 totals 16 residues. CDR1 is WSHSY, CDR2 SAAADI, per germline. Trimming took 3 bases from V and 1 from J; bases not matched to a gene: 5. Written as DNA, the CDR3 is TGCGCCAGCAGTGACGACAGGGACAGGGGCACAGATACGCAGTATTTT. It is translated as CASSDDRDRGTDTQYF.

This clonotype was detected ten times or more. The chain joins TRBV7-9 to TRBJ1-1; 10 bases agree with TRBD1. The CDR3 consists of 13 residues. Germline CDR1 SEHNR, CDR2 FQNEAQ (reference sequence). V trimming: 6 bases; J trimming: 3 bases; junction bases outside the gene matches: 1. CDR3 in amino acids: CASRGQGDTEAFF. The CDR3, as DNA: TGTGCCAGCAGAGGACAGGGGGACACTGAAGCTTTCTTT.

In this sample, this clonotype turned up many times. The chain links TRBV29-1 to TRBJ1-1; TRBD1 agrees at 7 bases. The CDR3 totals 11 residues. V dropped 2 bases and J dropped 9; count of bases not matched to a gene: 3. Germline V lookup: CDR1 SQVTM, CDR2 ANQGSEA. Written as DNA, the CDR3 is TGCAGCGTTGAACGGGACAGCCAAGCTTTCTTT. Its protein is CSVERDSQAFF.

The V and J genes are TRBV10-3 and TRBJ1-5; 9 nucleotides align to TRBD1. With 8 bases clipped from V and 4 bases from J, the junction kept 3 bases outside the gene matches. Looked up from germline, CDR1 is ENHRY and CDR2 is SYGVKD. The CDR3 sequence is 13 residues long. The CDR3 DNA sequence: TGTGCCATCTCTGGACAGGGGAATCAGCCCCAGCATTTT. It translates to CAISGQGNQPQHF.

This rearrangement joins TRBV4-1 to TRBJ2-5, with D possibly being TRBD1 or TRBD2 (5 bases each). V was shortened by 3 bases and J by 4 bases, with 15 bases between the two germline ends. The germline gives CDR1 MGHRA, CDR2 YSYEKL. The CDR3 totals 15 residues. CDR3 amino acids: CASSQGQGVGETQYF. In DNA form, the CDR3 reads TGCGCCAGCAGCCAGGGCCAGGGAGTGGGAGAGACCCAGTACTTC.

In the case of this clonotype: This may be a read error, as it is one base from a much larger clone. The rearrangement uses TRBV20-1 and TRBJ2-6; D ambiguous. CDR1 is DFQATT, CDR2 SNEGSKA, per germline (reference sequence). V lost 3 bases and J 0 bases, leaving 3 bases between the germline ends. CDR3 length: 13 amino acids. Written as DNA, the CDR3 is TGCAGTGCTAGCGTCTCTGGGGCCAACGTCCTGACTTTC. It yields the protein CSASVSGANVLTF.

V gene TRBV3-1 combines with J gene TRBJ2-2; 8 nucleotides match TRBD1. Germline assignment: CDR1 LGHDT and CDR2 YNNKEL (reference sequence). Losses at the gene ends were 11 bases for V and 4 bases for J; bases not matched to a gene: 3. CDR3 length: 12 amino acids. The CDR3 nucleotides read TGTGCCGTCAGGGGGCCCACCGGGGAGCTGTTTTTT. This gives the protein CAVRGPTGELFF. The complete variable domain, with remaining parts taken from reference TRBV3-1 and TRBJ2-2, reads DTAVSQTPKYLVTQMGNDKSIKCEQNLGHDTMYWYKQDSKKFLKIMFSYNNKELIINETVPNRFSPKSPDKAHLNLHINSLELGDSAVYFCAVRGPTGELFFGEGSRLTVL.

This clonotype was counted between two and nine times. V is TRBV7-9 and J is TRBJ1-1; tentative D call: TRBD1 (6 bases). The germline V gene encodes CDR1 SEHNR and CDR2 FQNEAQ (reference sequence). The CDR3 is made up of 13 amino acids. With 5 bases removed from V and 8 bases from J, the gap between germline ends came to 15 bases. CDR3 DNA: TGTGCCAGCAGCCCCGAGGGGGGTTCAGAAGCTTTCTTT. This translates into CASSPEGGSEAFF.